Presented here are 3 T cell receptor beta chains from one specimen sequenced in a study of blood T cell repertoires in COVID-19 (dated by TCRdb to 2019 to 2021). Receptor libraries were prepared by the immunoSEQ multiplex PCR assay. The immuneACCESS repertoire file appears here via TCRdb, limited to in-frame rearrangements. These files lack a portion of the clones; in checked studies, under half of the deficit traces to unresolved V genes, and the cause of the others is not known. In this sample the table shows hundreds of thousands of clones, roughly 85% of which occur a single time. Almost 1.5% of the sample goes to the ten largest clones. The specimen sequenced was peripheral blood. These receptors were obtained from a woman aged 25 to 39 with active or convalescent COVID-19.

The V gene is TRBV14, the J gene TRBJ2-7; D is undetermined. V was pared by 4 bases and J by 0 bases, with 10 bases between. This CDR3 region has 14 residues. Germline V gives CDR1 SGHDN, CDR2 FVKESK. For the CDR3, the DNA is TGTGCCAGCAGCCTTATCTTTAGCTCCTACGAGCAGTACTTC. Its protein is CASSLIFSSYEQYF.

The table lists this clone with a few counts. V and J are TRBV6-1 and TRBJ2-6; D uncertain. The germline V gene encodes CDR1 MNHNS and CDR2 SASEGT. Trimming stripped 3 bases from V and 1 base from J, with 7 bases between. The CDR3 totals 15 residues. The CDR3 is CASSEESSGANVLTF. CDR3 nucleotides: TGTGCCAGCAGTGAGGAGTCTTCTGGGGCCAACGTCCTGACTTTC.

The CDR3: CASSPWTGDPIGYTF. The DNA of the CDR3 is TGTGCCAGCAGCCCATGGACAGGGGATCCTATCGGCTACACCTTC. The chain is built from TRBV5-4 and TRBJ1-2; the match to TRBD1 covers 9 bases. The CDR3 consists of 15 residues. Losses at the gene ends were 4 bases for V and 8 bases for J; bases not matched to a gene: 12. Per the germline V gene, CDR1 is SGHNT and CDR2 is YYREEE (reference sequence). The full variable domain, in which reference TRBV5-4 and TRBJ1-2 provide the parts outside the CDR3, is ETGVTQSPTHLIKTRGQQVTLRCSSQSGHNTVSWYQQALGQGPQFIFQYYREEENGRGNFPPRFSGLQFPNYSSELNVNALELDDSALYLCASSPWTGDPIGYTFGSGTRLTVV.